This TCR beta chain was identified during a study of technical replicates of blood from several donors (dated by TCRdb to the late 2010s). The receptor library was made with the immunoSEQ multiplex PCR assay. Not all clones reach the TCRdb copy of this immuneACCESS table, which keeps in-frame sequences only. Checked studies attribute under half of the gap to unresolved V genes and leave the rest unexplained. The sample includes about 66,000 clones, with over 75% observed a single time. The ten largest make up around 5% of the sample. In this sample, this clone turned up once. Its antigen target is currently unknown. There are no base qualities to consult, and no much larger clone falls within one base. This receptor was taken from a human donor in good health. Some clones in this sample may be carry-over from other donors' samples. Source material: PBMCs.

The nucleotide sequence is TGTGCCAGCAGCGGGGATTCCTTCAGAAACACTGAAGCTTTCTTT. Translated, this is CASSGDSFRNTEAFF. The chain is assembled from TRBV6-1 and TRBJ1-1, with the D segment identity uncertain. Taken from the germline V gene, the CDR1 and CDR2 loops are MNHNS and SASEGT. V was cut back by 6 bases and J by 2 bases, leaving a gap of 16 bases between them. Including the terminal cysteine and phenylalanine, the CDR3 comprises 15 residues. Only the CDR3 DNA stays, 45 bases, in frame from base 1.